The rows below give T cell receptor beta chains drawn from one sample of a study of OX40 agonist ivuxolimab in advanced cancers. Method: immunoSEQ multiplex PCR; TCRdb's copy keeps in-frame clones and lacks some. The table has more than 25,000 clones, around 75% seen once. The material was CD4+ or CD8+ T cells sorted from blood, obtained in a trial of the OX40 agonist ivuxolimab. These receptor sequences come from an adult with an advanced solid tumor such as melanoma, head and neck, liver or kidney cancer. The CDR3 runs from the conserved cysteine through the conserved F or W. D genes are given only for firm matches. Not all rows give a size; the values are once, few, many and, for expanded clones, a class.

j_gene: TRBJ2-5
d_gene: .
abundance: once
v_gene: TRBV29-1
CDR3aa: CSVVQGGTQYF
CDR3nt: TGCAGCGTTGTTCAGGGCGGGACCCAGTACTTC

j_gene: TRBJ1-5
d_gene: .
abundance: once
v_gene: TRBV6-6
CDR3aa: CASTGEISNQPQHF
CDR3nt: TGTGCCAGCACAGGGGAGATTAGCAATCAGCCCCAGCATTTT

j_gene: TRBJ1-6
d_gene: .
abundance: .
v_gene: TRBV6-5
CDR3aa: CASSYSGGGKNSPLHF
CDR3nt: TGTGCCAGCAGTTACTCTGGTGGGGGTAAGAATTCACCCCTCCACTTT

j_gene: TRBJ1-2
d_gene: TRBD1
abundance: once
v_gene: TRBV5-6
CDR3aa: CASSLGVEGGFYGYTF
CDR3nt: TGTGCCAGCAGCTTGGGAGTGGAAGGGGGCTTCTATGGCTACACCTTC

j_gene: TRBJ1-5
d_gene: TRBD1
abundance: once
v_gene: TRBV7-9
CDR3aa: CASRRGEQGGYQPQHF
CDR3nt: TGTGCCAGCAGGAGGGGTGAACAGGGGGGATATCAGCCCCAGCATTTT

j_gene: TRBJ2-7
d_gene: .
abundance: .
v_gene: TRBV2
CDR3aa: CASSEGLDSTYEQYF
CDR3nt: TGTGCCAGCAGTGAAGGTCTGGACAGTACCTACGAGCAGTACTTC

j_gene: TRBJ2-5
d_gene: .
abundance: .
v_gene: TRBV5-6
CDR3aa: CASRGTGSQETQYF
CDR3nt: TGTGCCAGCAGGGGTACCGGGTCTCAAGAGACCCAGTACTTC

j_gene: TRBJ1-1
d_gene: .
abundance: .
v_gene: TRBV19
CDR3aa: CASSAAEIMNTEAFF
CDR3nt: TGTGCCAGTAGTGCGGCAGAGATCATGAACACTGAAGCTTTCTTT

j_gene: TRBJ1-2
d_gene: .
abundance: .
v_gene: TRBV7-8
CDR3aa: CASSGPGDAYGYTF
CDR3nt: TGTGCCAGCAGCGGACCCGGGGACGCCTATGGCTACACCTTC

j_gene: TRBJ1-1
d_gene: .
abundance: medium-sized
v_gene: TRBV30
CDR3aa: CAWRGVSKAFF
CDR3nt: TGTGCCTGGCGCGGGGTTAGTAAAGCTTTCTTT

j_gene: TRBJ2-7
d_gene: TRBD2
abundance: .
v_gene: TRBV13
CDR3aa: CASSLGPSGSYEQYF
CDR3nt: TGTGCCAGCAGCTTAGGCCCTAGCGGATCCTACGAGCAGTACTTC

j_gene: TRBJ1-1
d_gene: .
abundance: .
v_gene: TRBV6-6
CDR3aa: CASSPDSYTEAFF
CDR3nt: TGTGCCAGCAGCCCAGACAGCTACACTGAAGCTTTCTTT

j_gene: TRBJ2-1
d_gene: TRBD1
abundance: few
v_gene: TRBV9
CDR3aa: CASSPDWDRPYNEQFF
CDR3nt: TGTGCCAGCAGCCCAGACTGGGACAGGCCATACAATGAGCAGTTCTTC

j_gene: TRBJ2-7
d_gene: .
abundance: .
v_gene: TRBV13
CDR3aa: CASSEGGGGSYEQYF
CDR3nt: TGTGCCAGCAGCGAAGGGGGCGGGGGCTCCTACGAGCAGTACTTC

j_gene: TRBJ2-1
d_gene: .
abundance: .
v_gene: TRBV7-8
CDR3aa: CASSLALGQGYNEQFF
CDR3nt: TGTGCCAGCAGCTTAGCACTGGGGCAGGGATACAATGAGCAGTTCTTC

j_gene: TRBJ2-1
d_gene: TRBD2
abundance: .
v_gene: TRBV11-3
CDR3aa: CASSGVRGLTYNEQFF
CDR3nt: TGTGCCAGCAGCGGAGTCCGGGGACTAACATACAATGAGCAGTTCTTC